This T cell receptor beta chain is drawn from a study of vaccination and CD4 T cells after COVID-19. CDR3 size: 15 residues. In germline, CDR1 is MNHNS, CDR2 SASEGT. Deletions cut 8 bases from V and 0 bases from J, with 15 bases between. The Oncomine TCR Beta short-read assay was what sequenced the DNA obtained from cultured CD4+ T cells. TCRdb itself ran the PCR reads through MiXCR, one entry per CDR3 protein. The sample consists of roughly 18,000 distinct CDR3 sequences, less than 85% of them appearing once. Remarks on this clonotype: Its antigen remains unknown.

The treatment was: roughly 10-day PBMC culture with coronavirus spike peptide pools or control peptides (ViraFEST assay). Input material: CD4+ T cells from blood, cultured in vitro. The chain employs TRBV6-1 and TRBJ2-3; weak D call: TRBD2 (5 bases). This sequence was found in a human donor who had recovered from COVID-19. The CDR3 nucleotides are TGTGCCAGCCAAGAACGGGGTCTGAGCACAGATACGCAGTATTTT. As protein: CASQERGLSTDTQYF.